This T cell receptor beta chain was captured in a study of blood T cell repertoires in COVID-19. Study overall: T cells, B-cell-depleted T cells, or PBMCs supplied cDNA or gDNA.

In the source study's methods: Using reference gene primer amplification, nucleated cell counts were estimated. Method: immunoSEQ multiplex PCR; TCRdb's copy keeps in-frame clones and lacks some. That table gives V, J and clone size, and the DNA gave D and trimming. The top ten hold around 0.98% of the sample, which has about 230,000 clones, 85% seen once. With 4 bases removed from V and 8 bases from J, the gap between germline ends came to 18 bases. The CDR3 is 14 amino acids. Per the germline V gene, CDR1 is SGHRS and CDR2 is YFSETQ. This clone appeared a single time. The V gene is TRBV5-1, the J gene TRBJ1-2; TRBD1 might be the D (6 bases). Sequences were obtained from peripheral blood. The receptor comes from a middle-aged man with acute or convalescent COVID-19. The CDR3, as DNA: TGCGCCAGCAGCGACGTGACAGGCCTGGGGGGCTACACCTTC. It yields the protein CASSDVTGLGGYTF.